The 21 T cell receptor beta chains below come from one sample, sequenced in a study of T cell repertoires in cytomegalovirus infection. TCRdb itself ran the reads through MiXCR, one entry per CDR3 protein. The table shows some 220,000 distinct CDR3 sequences, with roughly 6.5% occurring only once. The sequenced material came from PBMCs. The receptor set was obtained from a human donor in good health (CMV status not recorded). Some clones in this sample may be carry-over from other donors' samples.

In its sample, this clonotype was seen many times. The chain carries TRBV6-1 and TRBJ1-6; D call uncertain. Germline lookup yields CDR1 MNHNS and CDR2 SASEGT. The CDR3 consists of 15 residues. V lost 5 bases to trimming and J lost 7 bases, with 15 bases between them. In nucleotides, the CDR3 is TGTGCCAGCAGTCCTCGGACGGAGGGCAATTCACCCCTCCACTTT. This codes for CASSPRTEGNSPLHF.

The V call is TRBV27, the J call TRBJ2-2; 10 bases fit TRBD1. V dropped 8 bases and J dropped 8; count of bases not matched to a gene: 17. The V gene's germline CDR1 is MNHEY and CDR2 SMNVEV (reference sequence). CDR3 size: 17 residues. This CDR3 reads CASVPLSTGGIRGELFF. The CDR3 region has the DNA TGTGCCAGCGTACCTTTATCGACAGGGGGCATAAGGGGGGAGCTGTTTTTT.

There are many counts of this clonotype. This chain joins TRBV5-8 and TRBJ1-2; D is uncertain. The CDR3 loop spans 12 amino acids. The V gene's germline CDR1 is SGHTS and CDR2 YDEGEE. Trimming removed 0 bases from V and 8 bases from J, with 8 bases in between. The CDR3 is CASSLGVGGYTF. In DNA, the CDR3 is TGTGCCAGCAGCTTGGGTGTGGGCGGCTACACCTTC. The variable domain in full, completed from reference TRBV5-8 and TRBJ1-2, reads EAGVTQSPTHLIKTRGQQATLRCSPISGHTSVYWYQQALGLGLQFLLWYDEGEERNRGNFPPRFSGRQFPNYSSELNVNALELEDSALYLCASSLGVGGYTFGSGTRLTVV.

The table lists this clonotype with many counts. The gene calls are TRBV7-2 and TRBJ2-5; TRBD1 agrees at 8 bases. J was trimmed by 2 bases and V by 1 base; bases with no gene match: 3. CDR3 length equals 15 residues. In germline, CDR1 is SGHTA, CDR2 FQGNSA. This CDR3 is CASSLGRGRQETQYF. The CDR3 bases are TGTGCCAGCAGCTTAGGCAGGGGGCGTCAAGAGACCCAGTACTTC.

This clonotype showed up many times. The rearrangement joins TRBV29-1 to TRBJ2-5; no clear D gene. With 7 bases removed from V and 5 bases from J, the gap between germline ends came to 8 bases. CDR3 length equals 10 residues. Germline-derived CDR1 and CDR2 are SQVTM and ANQGSEA. This chain's CDR3 is CSGTWETQYF. CDR3 coding DNA: TGCAGCGGGACCTGGGAGACCCAGTACTTC.

Ten or more counts support this clonotype. The genes are TRBV4-3 and TRBJ1-1; D is unclear. The CDR3 contains 13 residues. Looked up from germline, CDR1 is LGHNA and CDR2 is YSLEER. With 2 bases removed from V and 3 bases from J, the gap between germline ends came to 7 bases. In DNA, the CDR3 is TGCGCCAGCAGCCAACAGGACGACACTGAAGCTTTCTTT. This translates into CASSQQDDTEAFF.

In this sample, this clonotype turned up a few times. The V gene is TRBV6-2 or TRBV6-3, the J gene TRBJ1-5; D not certain. The germline V gene has CDR1 MNHEY and CDR2 SVGEGT. V was cut by 0 bases and J by 7 bases, with 10 bases left in between. CDR3 length: 14 residues. CDR3 DNA: TGTGCCAGCAGTTACTCGAGGTTAGTCCAGCCCCAGCATTTT. Translation: CASSYSRLVQPQHF.

This clonotype has at least ten counts. The rearrangement uses TRBV7-2 and TRBJ2-3; 10 nucleotides agree with TRBD2. CDR3 size: 17 residues. The J segment lost 6 bases and the V segment lost 5 bases, leaving 14 bases of the junction unmatched. The V gene's germline CDR1 is SGHTA and CDR2 FQGNSA. DNA of the CDR3: TGTGCCAGCAGCCGACTGCCGGCTAGCGGGGGTTACGATACGCAGTATTTT. It yields the protein CASSRLPASGGYDTQYF. Together with reference TRBV7-2 and TRBJ2-3, the CDR3 gives the full variable domain: GAGVSQSPSNKVTEKGKDVELRCDPISGHTALYWYRQSLGQGLEFLIYFQGNSAPDKSGLPSDRFSAERTGGSVSTLTIQRTQQEDSAVYLCASSRLPASGGYDTQYFGPGTRLTVL.

This clonotype was recorded at least ten times. The chain couples TRBV18 to TRBJ2-3; the D gene is possibly TRBD1 (5 bases). Germline lookup yields CDR1 KGHSH and CDR2 LQKENI. V lost 2 bases and J lost 0, with 12 bases in between. The CDR3 is 16 residues long. The CDR3: CASSPTQGVSTDTQYF. CDR3 in DNA: TGTGCCAGCTCACCAACTCAGGGCGTCAGCACAGATACGCAGTATTTT.

This clonotype was observed at least ten times. The rearrangement links TRBV11-2 to TRBJ2-2; 9 nucleotides match TRBD1. This CDR3 is built from 16 residues. Germline assignment: CDR1 SGHAT and CDR2 FQNNGV. Losses at the gene ends were 3 bases for V and 5 bases for J; bases not matched to a gene: 7. This chain's CDR3 is CASSLGQGILTGELFF. Written as DNA, the CDR3 is TGTGCCAGCAGCTTGGGACAGGGAATACTTACCGGGGAGCTGTTTTTT.

There are many counts of this clonotype. At one end the junction does not follow the germline gene, possibly because of a read error. This chain joins TRBV5-5 and TRBJ2-6; D not certain. The germline CDR1 and CDR2 sequences are SGHKS and YYEKEE (reference sequence). This CDR3 has 16 residues. The CDR3: CASGFERSSGANVLTF. For the CDR3, the DNA is TGTGCCAGCGGCTTCGAGCGTAGCTCTGGGGCCAACGTCCTGACTTTC. Full variable domain (missing parts from reference TRBV5-5 and TRBJ2-6): DAGVTQSPTHLIKTRGQQVTLRCSPISGHKSVSWYQQVLGQGPQFIFQYYEKEERGRGNFPDRFSARQFPNYSSELNVNALLLGDSALYLCASGFERSSGANVLTFGAGSRLTVL.

This clonotype came up a few times. The rearrangement uses TRBV20-1 and TRBJ2-5, with D uncertain. CDR1 is DFQATT and CDR2 is SNEGSKA in the germline V gene (reference sequence). V was clipped by 0 bases and J by 0 bases, with 14 bases between them. The CDR3 covers 16 residues. For the CDR3, the DNA is TGCAGTGCTAGAGATAGAGGACGGTGGAACCAAGAGACCCAGTACTTC. Protein product: CSARDRGRWNQETQYF.

Many counts were recorded for this clonotype. The chain couples TRBV28 to TRBJ1-2; 7 bases fit TRBD1. This CDR3 spans 16 amino acids. V lost 2 bases to trimming and J lost 4 bases; unmatched junction nucleotides: 10. Per germline, CDR1 MDHEN and CDR2 SYDVKM. The CDR3 nucleotides are TGTGCCAGCAGTTTAGCAGGGGGAGGGTCCGGCTATGGCTACACCTTC. Translated: CASSLAGGGSGYGYTF.

This clonotype was seen repeatedly, ten times or more. The gene calls are TRBV7-6 and TRBJ2-7, with D uncertain. CDR3 length: 15 residues. Germline V CDR1 and CDR2: SGHVS, FNYEAQ. The ends were cut back, 0 bases at V and 4 bases at J, with 13 bases in the middle. The CDR3 sequence is CASSLAVNMGYEQYF. The DNA for the CDR3 is TGTGCCAGCAGCTTAGCGGTAAACATGGGTTACGAGCAGTACTTC.

This clonotype was seen ten or more times. The chain couples TRBV2 to TRBJ1-4, with 7 bases aligning to TRBD1. The V gene end was trimmed by 4 bases and the J gene end by 9 bases; junction bases not matched to a gene: 8. This CDR3 contains 14 residues. Per the germline V gene, CDR1 is SNHLY and CDR2 is FYNNEI. In nucleotides, the CDR3 is TGTGCCAGCAGTGGGACAGGAGGCGGTCAAAAACTGTTTTTT. It yields the protein CASSGTGGGQKLFF.

This clonotype was picked up many times. This chain uses TRBV7-8 with TRBJ2-2, with a tentative D call TRBD2 (5 bases). This CDR3 has 17 residues. Germline assignment: CDR1 SGHVS and CDR2 FQNEAQ. The V end lost 3 bases, the J end lost 8 bases, and 22 bases lay between the germline ends. CDR3 in DNA: TGTGCCAGCAGCTTCAATCAGGTTGGACTGTCCGCGGGGGAGCTGTTTTTT. Its translation: CASSFNQVGLSAGELFF.

This clonotype was observed many times. This chain uses TRBV5-1 with TRBJ1-1; TRBD1 is a possible D gene (6 bases). CDR1 is SGHRS, CDR2 YFSETQ, per germline. Between the trimmed V and J ends, which lost 3 bases and 1 base, there was a span of 10 bases. The CDR3 is 14 residues long. CDR3 in amino acids: CASSSEGGNTEAFF. The DNA for the CDR3 is TGCGCCAGCAGCTCGGAAGGGGGGAACACTGAAGCTTTCTTT.

At least ten counts were recorded for this clonotype. The chain's CDR3 is CASSVGENSPLHF. The DNA of the CDR3 is TGTGCCAGCAGCGTCGGGGAAAATTCACCCCTCCACTTT. The J gene is TRBJ1-6, the V gene TRBV9; D is unclear. CDR1 is SGDLS and CDR2 is YYNGEE in the germline V gene. The CDR3 has 13 residues. V gave up 2 bases and J gave up 7 bases, with 7 bases separating them.

The table lists this clonotype with many counts. V is TRBV6-1 and J is TRBJ2-3; tentative D call: TRBD2 (5 bases). Looked up from germline, CDR1 is MNHNS and CDR2 is SASEGT. There are 15 residues in the CDR3. Trimming removed 5 bases at V and 2 bases at J, with 14 bases between. Here the CDR3 reads CASSPPAGHTDTQYF. Written as DNA, the CDR3 is TGTGCCAGCAGTCCCCCGGCGGGCCACACAGATACGCAGTATTTT.

This sequence joins TRBV10-2 and TRBJ1-6; 8 nucleotides match TRBD1. The ends lost 3 bases at V and 7 bases at J; junction bases unmatched: 8. Per the germline V gene, CDR1 is WSHSY and CDR2 is SAAADI. The CDR3 has 16 residues. CDR3 DNA sequence: TGCGCCAGCAGTGATCCAGAACAGGGGGTGAATTCACCCCTCCACTTT. Translated, it gives CASSDPEQGVNSPLHF.

This clonotype has a handful of counts. This sequence joins TRBV2 and TRBJ2-1; 14 bases are shared with TRBD2. CDR3 size: 15 residues. The germline V gene encodes CDR1 SNHLY and CDR2 FYNNEI. V shed 5 bases, J shed 15 bases, and the junction held 12 bases outside the gene matches. The CDR3 nucleotides are TGTGCCAGCAGTATTGAAGGACTAGCGGGGGGTTGGCGGTTCTTC. Translated: CASSIEGLAGGWRFF.